Reported below is one TCR beta chain. The data are from a study of immune characterization of retroperitoneal liposarcoma. TCRdb fed the PCR reads into MiXCR, producing one record per CDR3 protein. This sample has about 10,000 distinct CDR3 sequences, with 37% found just once. This CDR3 spans 15 amino acids. The germline CDR1 and CDR2 sequences are MNHNS and SASEGT. Material for sequencing was tumor tissue. V gene TRBV6-1 combines with J gene TRBJ2-5; 8 positions match TRBD2. With the DNA end fitting TRBJ2-7 better, the J assignment may be wrong. This receptor was obtained from a male donor with retroperitoneal liposarcoma. The DNA of the CDR3 is TGTGCCAGCAGTGAGTCCAGCGGGAGTCCCTACGAGCAGTACTTC. Amino acid sequence: CASSESSGSPYEQYF.